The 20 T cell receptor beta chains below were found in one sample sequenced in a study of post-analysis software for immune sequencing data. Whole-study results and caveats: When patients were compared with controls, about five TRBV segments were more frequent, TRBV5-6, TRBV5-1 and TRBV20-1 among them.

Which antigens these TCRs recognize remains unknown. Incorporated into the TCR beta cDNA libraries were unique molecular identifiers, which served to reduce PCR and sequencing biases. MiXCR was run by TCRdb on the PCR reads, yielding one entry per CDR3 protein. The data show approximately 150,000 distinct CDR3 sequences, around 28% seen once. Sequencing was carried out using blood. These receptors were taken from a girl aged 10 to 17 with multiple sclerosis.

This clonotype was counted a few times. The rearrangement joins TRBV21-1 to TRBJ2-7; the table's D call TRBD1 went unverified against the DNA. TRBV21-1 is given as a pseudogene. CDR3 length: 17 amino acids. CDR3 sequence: CASSKAGGTAKPYEQYF. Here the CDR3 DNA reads TGTGCCAGCAGCAAAGCGGGCGGGACAGCCAAACCCTACGAGCAGTACTTC.

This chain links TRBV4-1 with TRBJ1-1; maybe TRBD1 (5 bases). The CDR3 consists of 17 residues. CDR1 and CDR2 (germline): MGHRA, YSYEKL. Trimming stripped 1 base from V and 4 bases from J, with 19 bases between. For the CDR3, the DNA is TGCGCCAGCAGCCAAGGCCCCCTCGGGGGTGGTGGCACTGAAGCTTTCTTT. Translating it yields CASSQGPLGGGGTEAFF.

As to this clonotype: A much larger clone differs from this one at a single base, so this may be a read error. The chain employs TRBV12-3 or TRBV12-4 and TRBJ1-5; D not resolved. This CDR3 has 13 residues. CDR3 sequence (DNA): TGTGCCGGCAGTTTAGCGTCGCATCAGCCCCAGCATTTT. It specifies CAGSLASHQPQHF.

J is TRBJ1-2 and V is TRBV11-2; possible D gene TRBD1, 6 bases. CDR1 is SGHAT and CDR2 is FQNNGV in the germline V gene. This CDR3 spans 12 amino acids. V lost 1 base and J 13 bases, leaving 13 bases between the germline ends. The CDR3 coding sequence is TGTGCCAGCAGCTTAGGGGACACTGACTGCACCTTC. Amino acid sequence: CASSLGDTDCTF.

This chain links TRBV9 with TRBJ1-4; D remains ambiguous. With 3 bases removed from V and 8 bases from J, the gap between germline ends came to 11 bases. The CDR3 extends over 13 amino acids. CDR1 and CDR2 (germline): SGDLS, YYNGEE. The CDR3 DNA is TGTGCCAGCAGCGGGGGAATGGGCGAAAAACTGTTTTTT. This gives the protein CASSGGMGEKLFF.

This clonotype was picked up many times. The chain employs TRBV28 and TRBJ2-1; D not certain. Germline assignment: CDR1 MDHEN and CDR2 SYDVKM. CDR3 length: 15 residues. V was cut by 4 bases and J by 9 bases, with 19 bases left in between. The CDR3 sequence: CASSSGGRVGVEQFF. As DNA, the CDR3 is TGTGCCAGCAGTTCCGGCGGAAGAGTTGGTGTTGAGCAGTTCTTC.

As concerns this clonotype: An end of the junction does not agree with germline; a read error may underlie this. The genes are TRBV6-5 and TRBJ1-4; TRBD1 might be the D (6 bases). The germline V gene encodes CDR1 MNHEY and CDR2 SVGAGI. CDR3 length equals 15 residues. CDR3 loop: CAGSSPGTCSEKLFF. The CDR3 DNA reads TGTGCCGGCAGTTCTCCCGGGACATGTAGTGAAAAACTGTTTTTT.

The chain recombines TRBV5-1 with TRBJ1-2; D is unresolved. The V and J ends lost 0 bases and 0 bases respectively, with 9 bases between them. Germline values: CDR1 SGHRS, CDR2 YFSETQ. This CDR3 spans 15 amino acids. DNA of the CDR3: TGCGCCAGCAGCTTGGGTGGCAGCGCTAACTATGGCTACACCTTC. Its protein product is CASSLGGSANYGYTF.

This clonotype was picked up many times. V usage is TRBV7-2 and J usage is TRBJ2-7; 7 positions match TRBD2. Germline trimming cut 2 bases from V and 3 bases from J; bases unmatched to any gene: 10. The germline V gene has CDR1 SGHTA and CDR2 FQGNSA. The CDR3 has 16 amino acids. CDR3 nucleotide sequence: TGTGCCAGCAGCTTAAATGGACTAGAACCCCGCTACGAGCAGTACTTC. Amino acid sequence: CASSLNGLEPRYEQYF. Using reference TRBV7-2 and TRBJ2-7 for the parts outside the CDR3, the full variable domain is GAGVSQSPSNKVTEKGKDVELRCDPISGHTALYWYRQSLGQGLEFLIYFQGNSAPDKSGLPSDRFSAERTGGSVSTLTIQRTQQEDSAVYLCASSLNGLEPRYEQYFGPGTRLTVT.

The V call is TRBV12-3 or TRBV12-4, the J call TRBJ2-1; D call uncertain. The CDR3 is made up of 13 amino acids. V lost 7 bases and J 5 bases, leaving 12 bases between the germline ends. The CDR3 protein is CASTEHADNEQFF. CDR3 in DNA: TGTGCCAGCACCGAACACGCGGACAATGAGCAGTTCTTC.

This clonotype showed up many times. CDR3 sequence reads: CASSYIRENEQYF. DNA of the CDR3: TGTGCCAGCAGTTATATTCGAGAGAACGAGCAGTACTTC. This chain connects TRBV6-5 to TRBJ2-7, with D uncertain. Germline CDR1 MNHEY, CDR2 SVGAGI. Trimming left V 3 bases short and J 5 bases short, with 11 bases between. There are 13 residues in the CDR3.

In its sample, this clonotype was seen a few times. CDR3 DNA sequence: TGTGCCAGTACCAACGGGAGGACCTACAATGAGCAGTTCTTC. Translated, it gives CASTNGRTYNEQFF. This chain links TRBV6-1 with TRBJ2-1; 7 bases line up with TRBD2. Germline V gene lookup returns CDR1 MNHNS and CDR2 SASEGT. The ends lost 9 bases at V and 2 bases at J; junction bases unmatched: 7. The CDR3 loop spans 14 amino acids.

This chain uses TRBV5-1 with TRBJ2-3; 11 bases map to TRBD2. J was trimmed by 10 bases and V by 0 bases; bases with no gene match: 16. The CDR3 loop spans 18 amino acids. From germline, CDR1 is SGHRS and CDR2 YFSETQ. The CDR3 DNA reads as TGCGCCAGCAGCTTGGGACTAGCGGGAACGAAGTCCTGGATGCCGCAGTATTTT. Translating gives CASSLGLAGTKSWMPQYF. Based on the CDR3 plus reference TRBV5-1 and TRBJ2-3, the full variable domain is KAGVTQTPRYLIKTRGQQVTLSCSPISGHRSVSWYQQTPGQGLQFLFEYFSETQRNKGNFPGRFSGRQFSNSRSEMNVSTLELGDSALYLCASSLGLAGTKSWMPQYFGPGTRLTVL.

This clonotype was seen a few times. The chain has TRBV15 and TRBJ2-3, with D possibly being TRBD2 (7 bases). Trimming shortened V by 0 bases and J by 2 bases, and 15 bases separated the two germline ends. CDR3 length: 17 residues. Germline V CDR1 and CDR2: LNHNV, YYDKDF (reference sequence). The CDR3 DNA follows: TGTGCCACCAGCAGAGAGAGTAGGGGGAGGGCCACAGATACGCAGTATTTT. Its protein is CATSRESRGRATDTQYF.

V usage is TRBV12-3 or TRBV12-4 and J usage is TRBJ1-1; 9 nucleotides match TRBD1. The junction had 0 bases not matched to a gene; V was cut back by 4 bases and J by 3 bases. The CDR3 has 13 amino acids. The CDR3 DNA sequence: TGTGCCAGCAGTTGGACAGGGGACACTGAAGCTTTCTTT. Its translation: CASSWTGDTEAFF.

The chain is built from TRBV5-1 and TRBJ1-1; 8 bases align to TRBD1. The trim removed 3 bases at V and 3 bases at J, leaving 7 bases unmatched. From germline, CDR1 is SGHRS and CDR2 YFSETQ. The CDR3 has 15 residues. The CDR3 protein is CASSSWTGQDTEAFF. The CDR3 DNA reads TGCGCCAGCAGCTCGTGGACAGGGCAGGACACTGAAGCTTTCTTT. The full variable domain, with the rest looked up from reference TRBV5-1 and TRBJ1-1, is KAGVTQTPRYLIKTRGQQVTLSCSPISGHRSVSWYQQTPGQGLQFLFEYFSETQRNKGNFPGRFSGRQFSNSRSEMNVSTLELGDSALYLCASSSWTGQDTEAFFGQGTRLTVV.

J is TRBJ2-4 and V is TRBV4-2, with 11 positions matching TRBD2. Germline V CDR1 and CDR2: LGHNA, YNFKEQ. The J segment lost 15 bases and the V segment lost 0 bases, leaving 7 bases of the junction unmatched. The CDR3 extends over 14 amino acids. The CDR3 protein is CASSQDSTSGGLYF. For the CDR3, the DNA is TGTGCCAGCAGCCAAGATAGCACTAGCGGGGGTTTGTACTTC.

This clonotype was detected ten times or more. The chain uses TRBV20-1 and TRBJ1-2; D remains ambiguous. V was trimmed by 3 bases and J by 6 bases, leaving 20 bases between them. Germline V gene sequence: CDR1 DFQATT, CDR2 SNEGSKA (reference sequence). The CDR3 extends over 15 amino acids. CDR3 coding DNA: TGCAGTGCTAGCCGATTAAGCCTAGACCCCAATGGCTACACCTTC. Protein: CSASRLSLDPNGYTF.

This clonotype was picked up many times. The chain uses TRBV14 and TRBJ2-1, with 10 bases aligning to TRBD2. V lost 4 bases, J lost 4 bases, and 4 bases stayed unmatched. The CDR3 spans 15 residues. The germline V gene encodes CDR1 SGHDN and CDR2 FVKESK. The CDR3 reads CASSPPSGGYNEQFF. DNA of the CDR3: TGTGCCAGCAGCCCCCCTAGCGGGGGTTACAATGAGCAGTTCTTC. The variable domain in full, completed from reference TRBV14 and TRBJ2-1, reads EAGVTQFPSHSVIEKGQTVTLRCDPISGHDNLYWYRRVMGKEIKFLLHFVKESKQDESGMPNNRFLAERTGGTYSTLKVQPAELEDSGVYFCASSPPSGGYNEQFFGPGTRLTVL.

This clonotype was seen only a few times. The CDR3 is CASSSGGTGRQPQHF. Here the CDR3 DNA reads TGTGCCAGCAGTTCTGGGGGTACGGGGAGGCAGCCCCAGCATTTT. The V call is TRBV27, the J call TRBJ1-5, with D tentatively TRBD1 (5 bases). This CDR3 has 15 amino acids. Trimming pared 4 bases from V and 7 bases from J, leaving 17 bases between. Germline CDR1 is MNHEY and CDR2 is SMNVEV (reference sequence).